A selection of T cell receptor beta chains follows, all from one sample in a study of blood T cell repertoires in COVID-19. TCRdb's copy holds only in-frame clones and misses some; the assay was immunoSEQ multiplex PCR. The profile shows about 210,000 clones, more than 85% of them singletons. Sequences were obtained from peripheral blood. The receptors were gathered from a man aged 35 to 55 with acute or convalescent COVID-19. CDR3s include the opening cysteine and the closing phenylalanine or tryptophan. Each record gives: clone size, J gene, V gene, D gene, CDR3 DNA, CDR3 protein. The D gene is left open where the match is weak. Clone size is shown for a subset of rows, as once, few, many or a class of expanded clone.

clone_size: NA; j_call: TRBJ2-4; v_call: TRBV27; d_call: NA; cdr3_nt: TGTGCCAGCAGTTTATCAGGAGGCAAAGGCATTCAGTACTTC; cdr3_aa: CASSLSGGKGIQYF
clone_size: NA; j_call: TRBJ1-2; v_call: TRBV27; d_call: TRBD1; cdr3_nt: TGTGCCAGCAGTCAATCCGGGACAGGGTTCAATGGCTACACCTTC; cdr3_aa: CASSQSGTGFNGYTF
clone_size: NA; j_call: TRBJ1-6; v_call: TRBV4-1; d_call: TRBD1; cdr3_nt: TGCGCCAGCAGCCAAGGGGGGACAGGGGGTCAGCTCCTCCACTTT; cdr3_aa: CASSQGGTGGQLLHF
clone_size: once; j_call: TRBJ1-2; v_call: TRBV24-1; d_call: TRBD1; cdr3_nt: TGTGCCACCAGTGATTTCCCGGGACAGGGGGAAAGGCGTAACTATGGCTACACCTTC; cdr3_aa: CATSDFPGQGERRNYGYTF
clone_size: NA; j_call: TRBJ1-5; v_call: TRBV24-1; d_call: NA; cdr3_nt: TGTGCCACCAGTGATCGGAGAGGACAGCCCCAGCATTTT; cdr3_aa: CATSDRRGQPQHF
clone_size: NA; j_call: TRBJ1-5; v_call: TRBV5-4; d_call: TRBD1; cdr3_nt: TGTGCCAGCAGCCGACAGGGTAGCAATCAGCCCCAGCATTTT; cdr3_aa: CASSRQGSNQPQHF
clone_size: once; j_call: TRBJ1-2; v_call: TRBV6-1; d_call: NA; cdr3_nt: TGTGCCAGCAGTGATTATTATTCAGGGGATGGCTACACCTTC; cdr3_aa: CASSDYYSGDGYTF
clone_size: NA; j_call: TRBJ2-5; v_call: TRBV10-3; d_call: NA; cdr3_nt: TGTGCCATCAGTGAGTCGACGGGAGCCGAGGGGACCCAGTACTTC; cdr3_aa: CAISESTGAEGTQYF
clone_size: NA; j_call: TRBJ2-1; v_call: TRBV7-9; d_call: TRBD1; cdr3_nt: TGTGCCAGCAGCTTAATACCGGGACAGGGGCTGAATGAGCAGTTCTTC; cdr3_aa: CASSLIPGQGLNEQFF
clone_size: NA; j_call: TRBJ2-5; v_call: TRBV29-1; d_call: TRBD2; cdr3_nt: TGCAGCGTTAACGGGGCTAGCGGGAGATGGGAGACCCAGTACTTC; cdr3_aa: CSVNGASGRWETQYF
clone_size: NA; j_call: TRBJ2-7; v_call: TRBV28; d_call: NA; cdr3_nt: TGTGCCAGCAGCCACCCCAACAGGGCCTACGAGCAGTACTTC; cdr3_aa: CASSHPNRAYEQYF
clone_size: NA; j_call: TRBJ2-3; v_call: TRBV5-6; d_call: TRBD1; cdr3_nt: TGTGCCAGCAGCTCGGACAGGCCCCTAATCACAGATACGCAGTATTTT; cdr3_aa: CASSSDRPLITDTQYF
clone_size: NA; j_call: TRBJ1-2; v_call: TRBV19; d_call: NA; cdr3_nt: TGTGCCAGTAGTATAGAACAGGGAAGAGGCTATGGCTACACCTTC; cdr3_aa: CASSIEQGRGYGYTF
clone_size: few; j_call: TRBJ1-1; v_call: TRBV25-1; d_call: NA; cdr3_nt: TGTGCCAGCAGTGAATTCGGGGGAAAGAACACTGAAGCTTTCTTT; cdr3_aa: CASSEFGGKNTEAFF
clone_size: NA; j_call: TRBJ1-1; v_call: TRBV5-1; d_call: TRBD1; cdr3_nt: TGCGCCAGCAGAACGGGACAGGCAAACACTGAAGCTTTCTTT; cdr3_aa: CASRTGQANTEAFF
clone_size: NA; j_call: TRBJ2-5; v_call: TRBV5-6; d_call: TRBD1; cdr3_nt: TGTGCCAGCAGCCCTTTAAGGGCAGGGGCGAGGGGGCTTCAAGAGACCCAGTACTTC; cdr3_aa: CASSPLRAGARGLQETQYF
clone_size: NA; j_call: TRBJ1-5; v_call: TRBV10-3; d_call: NA; cdr3_nt: TGTGCCGCCGGGGGGGGAGGCAACGATCAGCCCCAGCATTTT; cdr3_aa: CAAGGGGNDQPQHF
clone_size: NA; j_call: TRBJ2-2; v_call: TRBV6-5; d_call: NA; cdr3_nt: TGTGCCAGCAGTTACTCGAGTCGTTTGGACACCGGGGAGCTGTTTTTT; cdr3_aa: CASSYSSRLDTGELFF
clone_size: NA; j_call: TRBJ2-3; v_call: TRBV5-5; d_call: TRBD1; cdr3_nt: TGTGCCAGCAGGAGGGGACAGACCCAGGATACGCAGTATTTT; cdr3_aa: CASRRGQTQDTQYF
clone_size: NA; j_call: TRBJ2-3; v_call: TRBV11-2; d_call: NA; cdr3_nt: TGTGCCAGCAGCTTAGTTTCCGGTACAGATACGCAGTATTTT; cdr3_aa: CASSLVSGTDTQYF
clone_size: once; j_call: TRBJ1-1; v_call: TRBV6-5; d_call: NA; cdr3_nt: TGTGCCAGCAGTAAGGGGCGCGGGAACACTGAAGCTTTCTTT; cdr3_aa: CASSKGRGNTEAFF
clone_size: NA; j_call: TRBJ2-2; v_call: TRBV6-5; d_call: TRBD1; cdr3_nt: TGTGCCAGCACCTTTGAGGACAGGAGCACCGGGGAGCTGTTTTTT; cdr3_aa: CASTFEDRSTGELFF
clone_size: NA; j_call: TRBJ2-5; v_call: TRBV5-1; d_call: TRBD2; cdr3_nt: TGCGCCAGCAGCTTGGCCCCGCTAGCGGGGCAAGAGACCCAGTACTTC; cdr3_aa: CASSLAPLAGQETQYF
clone_size: NA; j_call: TRBJ1-1; v_call: TRBV6-5; d_call: NA; cdr3_nt: TGTGCCAGCAGGAGGGCCCCCATGAACACTGAAGCTTTCTTT; cdr3_aa: CASRRAPMNTEAFF
clone_size: NA; j_call: TRBJ1-3; v_call: TRBV2; d_call: NA; cdr3_nt: TGTGCCAGCAGGGCGGATACTGGAAACACCATATATTTT; cdr3_aa: CASRADTGNTIYF
clone_size: NA; j_call: TRBJ1-2; v_call: TRBV30; d_call: NA; cdr3_nt: TGTGCCTGGAGCGGTCTAAACTATGGCTACACCTTC; cdr3_aa: CAWSGLNYGYTF
clone_size: NA; j_call: TRBJ2-5; v_call: TRBV30; d_call: NA; cdr3_nt: TGTGCCTGGAGGGGTGGGGGGAGAGAGACCCAGTACTTC; cdr3_aa: CAWRGGGRETQYF
clone_size: NA; j_call: TRBJ1-4; v_call: TRBV7-9; d_call: NA; cdr3_nt: TGTGCCAGCAGTCCTAGGGGAACTAATGAAAAACTGTTTTTT; cdr3_aa: CASSPRGTNEKLFF
clone_size: NA; j_call: TRBJ2-7; v_call: TRBV11-2; d_call: TRBD1; cdr3_nt: TGTGCCAGCAGCCGATTGACAGGGCCCTACGAGCAGTACTTC; cdr3_aa: CASSRLTGPYEQYF
clone_size: NA; j_call: TRBJ2-5; v_call: TRBV7-8; d_call: NA; cdr3_nt: TGTGCCAGCAGCTTAGATATCGAGACCCAGTACTTC; cdr3_aa: CASSLDIETQYF
clone_size: NA; j_call: TRBJ1-2; v_call: TRBV28; d_call: TRBD1; cdr3_nt: TGTGCCAGCAGTCAGGGGGCGCTAATCCGAGATGGAGACTATGGCTACACCTTC; cdr3_aa: CASSQGALIRDGDYGYTF
clone_size: few; j_call: TRBJ2-7; v_call: TRBV19; d_call: NA; cdr3_nt: TGTGCCAGTAGTATATTACAGGGAAGCGAGCAGTACTTC; cdr3_aa: CASSILQGSEQYF
clone_size: NA; j_call: TRBJ2-7; v_call: TRBV11-2; d_call: NA; cdr3_nt: TGTGCCAGCAGCTTAGTCGTAGCGGTGAGCTCCTACGAGCAGTACTTC; cdr3_aa: CASSLVVAVSSYEQYF
clone_size: few; j_call: TRBJ1-6; v_call: TRBV11-2; d_call: TRBD1; cdr3_nt: TGTGCCAGCAGCACCCACCTAGGACAGGGTTATAATTCACCCCTCCACTTT; cdr3_aa: CASSTHLGQGYNSPLHF
clone_size: NA; j_call: TRBJ1-5; v_call: TRBV15; d_call: NA; cdr3_nt: TGTGCCACCAGCAGAGGGTCTTGGGGGGATCAGCCCCAGCATTTT; cdr3_aa: CATSRGSWGDQPQHF
clone_size: NA; j_call: TRBJ2-3; v_call: TRBV12-3/TRBV12-4; d_call: NA; cdr3_nt: TGTGCCAGCAGGGGGGGGGCGAAAGATACGCAGTATTTT; cdr3_aa: CASRGGAKDTQYF
clone_size: NA; j_call: TRBJ2-3; v_call: TRBV5-1; d_call: NA; cdr3_nt: TGCGCCAGCAGCTTCTTATCAATAGCTCCTTACACAGATACGCAGTATTTT; cdr3_aa: CASSFLSIAPYTDTQYF
clone_size: NA; j_call: TRBJ2-6; v_call: TRBV15; d_call: NA; cdr3_nt: TGTGCCACCAGCCGAGGAGGAAGAGGGGCCAACGTCCTGACTTTC; cdr3_aa: CATSRGGRGANVLTF
clone_size: NA; j_call: TRBJ1-2; v_call: TRBV6-5; d_call: NA; cdr3_nt: TGTGCCAGCAGTTACCAGGGTCGGGTTAACTATGGCTACACCTTC; cdr3_aa: CASSYQGRVNYGYTF
clone_size: NA; j_call: TRBJ2-1; v_call: TRBV7-3; d_call: TRBD1; cdr3_nt: TGTGCCAGCAGCGACAGGGGCGGAGACAATGAGCAGTTCTTC; cdr3_aa: CASSDRGGDNEQFF
clone_size: NA; j_call: TRBJ2-3; v_call: TRBV4-1; d_call: NA; cdr3_nt: TGCGCCAGCAGCCAACCCGGGACTCAACGTCGGACAGATACGCAGTATTTT; cdr3_aa: CASSQPGTQRRTDTQYF
clone_size: NA; j_call: TRBJ2-1; v_call: TRBV5-8; d_call: TRBD2; cdr3_nt: TGTGCCAGCAGCTTGAGACCAGCGGGGGCCTACAATGAGCAGTTCTTC; cdr3_aa: CASSLRPAGAYNEQFF
clone_size: once; j_call: TRBJ1-5; v_call: TRBV7-8; d_call: TRBD1; cdr3_nt: TGTGCCAGCAGGCCCGGGACAGGGGGAGAGCTGGTTCCCCAGCATTTT; cdr3_aa: CASRPGTGGELVPQHF
clone_size: NA; j_call: TRBJ2-1; v_call: TRBV18; d_call: TRBD1; cdr3_nt: TGTGCCAGCTCCGGTTTTCCGGACAGGGAACGCAATGAGCAGTTCTTC; cdr3_aa: CASSGFPDRERNEQFF
clone_size: few; j_call: TRBJ1-6; v_call: TRBV7-9; d_call: NA; cdr3_nt: TGTGCCAGCAGCGAGACGACGGTTACGGGGGCCCTCCACTTT; cdr3_aa: CASSETTVTGALHF
clone_size: NA; j_call: TRBJ1-6; v_call: TRBV28; d_call: TRBD1; cdr3_nt: TGTGCCAGCAGGTCCGTCCGGGACAGGTTTTCACCCCTCCACTTT; cdr3_aa: CASRSVRDRFSPLHF
clone_size: NA; j_call: TRBJ2-5; v_call: TRBV3-1/TRBV3-2; d_call: NA; cdr3_nt: TGTGCCAGCAGCCAGAAGAGATCGCTCCAAGAGACCCAGTACTTC; cdr3_aa: CASSQKRSLQETQYF
clone_size: NA; j_call: TRBJ1-4; v_call: TRBV19; d_call: TRBD1; cdr3_nt: TGTGCCAGTAGTCAAGCCTTAACCGGGACAGGCGGACTTAGGGGAAAACTGTTTTTT; cdr3_aa: CASSQALTGTGGLRGKLFF
clone_size: NA; j_call: TRBJ1-4; v_call: TRBV30; d_call: TRBD1; cdr3_nt: TGTGCCTCGGGACAGGGGGGAAAACTGTTTTTT; cdr3_aa: CASGQGGKLFF
clone_size: NA; j_call: TRBJ1-2; v_call: TRBV7-9; d_call: NA; cdr3_nt: TGTGCCAGCAGCTCCTCGACTGGGGGCTACACCTTC; cdr3_aa: CASSSSTGGYTF
clone_size: NA; j_call: TRBJ1-4; v_call: TRBV7-9; d_call: NA; cdr3_nt: TGTGCCAGCAGCTTAGCGTCGGGGGTGGAGGAAAAACTGTTTTTT; cdr3_aa: CASSLASGVEEKLFF
clone_size: NA; j_call: TRBJ1-2; v_call: TRBV7-9; d_call: TRBD1; cdr3_nt: TGTGCCAGCAGCTTACAGGGACAGGGGGCCAACTATGGCTACACCTTC; cdr3_aa: CASSLQGQGANYGYTF
clone_size: NA; j_call: TRBJ2-3; v_call: TRBV27; d_call: TRBD2; cdr3_nt: TGTGCCAGCAGTTTAAAGTCGGGGTGGGAGGGTTGGACAGATACGCAGTATTTT; cdr3_aa: CASSLKSGWEGWTDTQYF
clone_size: NA; j_call: TRBJ1-5; v_call: TRBV6-6; d_call: NA; cdr3_nt: TGTGCCAGCAGAAACAGCTTTGGCCAGCCCCAGCATTTT; cdr3_aa: CASRNSFGQPQHF
clone_size: NA; j_call: TRBJ2-3; v_call: TRBV29-1; d_call: TRBD1; cdr3_nt: TGCAGCGTCGGACAGGGCGTAGATACGCAGTATTTT; cdr3_aa: CSVGQGVDTQYF
clone_size: once; j_call: TRBJ2-3; v_call: TRBV18; d_call: TRBD2; cdr3_nt: TGTGCCAGCTCACCAAAGTGGGGGACTACCCCAAGCACAGATACGCAGTATTTT; cdr3_aa: CASSPKWGTTPSTDTQYF
clone_size: NA; j_call: TRBJ1-1; v_call: TRBV28; d_call: NA; cdr3_nt: TGTGCCAGCTTTCAGGGAAACTTGAACACTGAAGCTTTCTTT; cdr3_aa: CASFQGNLNTEAFF